The present entry profiles one T cell receptor beta chain with its context. Per the original methods: By means of reference gene primer amplification, nucleated cell counts were estimated. This table comes from immunoSEQ multiplex PCR, and its TCRdb copy is limited to in-frame clones, with some not included. V, J and clone size were drawn from that table, and D and trimming were deduced from the DNA. The sample has more than 130,000 clones; more than 70% are singletons. The data stem from a study of blood T cell repertoires in COVID-19. Study background: T cells, B-cell-depleted T cells, or PBMCs supplied cDNA or gDNA.

The germline V gene encodes CDR1 SGHTA and CDR2 FQGNSA. V dropped 4 bases and J dropped 2 bases, with 20 bases sitting between them. CDR3 length equals 17 residues. This chain connects TRBV7-2 to TRBJ1-2, with a tentative D call TRBD1 (6 bases). This clonotype originated in a man aged 50 to 60 with active or convalescent COVID-19. Material: peripheral blood. This chain's CDR3 is CASSSQPPGHLNYGYTF. The CDR3 nucleotides read TGTGCCAGCAGCTCGCAACCCCCGGGACACCTGAACTATGGCTACACCTTC.